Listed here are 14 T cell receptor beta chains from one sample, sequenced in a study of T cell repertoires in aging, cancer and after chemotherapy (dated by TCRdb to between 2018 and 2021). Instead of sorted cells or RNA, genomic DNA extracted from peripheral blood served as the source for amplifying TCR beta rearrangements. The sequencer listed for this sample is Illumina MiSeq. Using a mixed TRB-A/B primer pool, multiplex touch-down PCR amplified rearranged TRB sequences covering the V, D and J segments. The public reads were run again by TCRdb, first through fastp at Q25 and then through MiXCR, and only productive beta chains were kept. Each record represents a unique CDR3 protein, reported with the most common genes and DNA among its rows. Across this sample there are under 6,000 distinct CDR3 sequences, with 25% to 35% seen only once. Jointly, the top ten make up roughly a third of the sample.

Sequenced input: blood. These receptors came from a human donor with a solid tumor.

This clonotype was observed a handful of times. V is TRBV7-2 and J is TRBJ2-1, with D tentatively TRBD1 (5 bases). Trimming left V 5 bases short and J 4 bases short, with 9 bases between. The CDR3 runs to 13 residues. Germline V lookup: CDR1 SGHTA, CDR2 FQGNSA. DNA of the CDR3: TGTGCCAGCAGCGTGACAGCGTACAATGAGCAGTTCTTC. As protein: CASSVTAYNEQFF.

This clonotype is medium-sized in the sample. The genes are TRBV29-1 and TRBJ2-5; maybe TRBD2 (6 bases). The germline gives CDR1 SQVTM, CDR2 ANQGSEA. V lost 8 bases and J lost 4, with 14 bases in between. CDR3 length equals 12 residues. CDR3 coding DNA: TGCAGCTTGTACGGGGGTTCAGAGACCCAGTACTTC. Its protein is CSLYGGSETQYF.

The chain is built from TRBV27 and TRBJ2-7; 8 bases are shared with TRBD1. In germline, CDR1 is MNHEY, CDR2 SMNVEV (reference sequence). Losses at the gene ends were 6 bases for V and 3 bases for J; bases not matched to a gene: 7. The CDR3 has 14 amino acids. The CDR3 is CASRTQGANYEQYF. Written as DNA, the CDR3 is TGTGCCAGCAGAACTCAGGGGGCGAACTACGAGCAGTACTTC.

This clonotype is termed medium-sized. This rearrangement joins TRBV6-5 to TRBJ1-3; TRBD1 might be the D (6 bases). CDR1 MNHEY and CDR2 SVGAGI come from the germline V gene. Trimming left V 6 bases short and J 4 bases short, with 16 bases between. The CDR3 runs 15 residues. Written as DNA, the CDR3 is TGTGCCAGCAGACTACAGGGCCGGCCAGGAAACACCATATATTTT. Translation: CASRLQGRPGNTIYF.

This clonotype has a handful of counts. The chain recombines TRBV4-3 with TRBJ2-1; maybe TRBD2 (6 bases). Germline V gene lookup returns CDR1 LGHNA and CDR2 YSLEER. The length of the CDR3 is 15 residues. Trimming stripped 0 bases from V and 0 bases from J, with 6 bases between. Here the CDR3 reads CASSQDGSSYNEQFF. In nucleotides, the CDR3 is TGCGCCAGCAGCCAAGACGGGAGCTCCTACAATGAGCAGTTCTTC.

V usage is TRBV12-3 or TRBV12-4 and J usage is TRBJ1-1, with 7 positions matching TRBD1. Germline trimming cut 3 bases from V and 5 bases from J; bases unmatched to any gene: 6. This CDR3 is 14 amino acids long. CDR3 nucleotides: TGTGCCAGCAGTTTGACAGGGTTTGAGACTGAAGCTTTCTTT. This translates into CASSLTGFETEAFF.

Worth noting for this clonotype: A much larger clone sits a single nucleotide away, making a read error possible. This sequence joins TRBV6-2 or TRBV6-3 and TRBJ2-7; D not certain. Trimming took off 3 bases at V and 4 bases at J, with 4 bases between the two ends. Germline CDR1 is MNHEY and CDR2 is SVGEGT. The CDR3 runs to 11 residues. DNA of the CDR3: TGTGCCAGCAGTTATGTTTACGAGCAGTACTTC. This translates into CASSYVYEQYF.

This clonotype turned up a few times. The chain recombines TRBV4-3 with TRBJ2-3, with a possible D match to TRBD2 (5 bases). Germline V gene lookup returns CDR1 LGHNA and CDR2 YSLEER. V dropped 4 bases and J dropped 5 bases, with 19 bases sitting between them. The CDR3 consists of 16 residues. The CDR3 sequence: CASSPLEGWNRDTQYF. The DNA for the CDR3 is TGCGCCAGCAGCCCTCTCGAGGGTTGGAACAGAGATACGCAGTATTTT.

The CDR3 here is CASSPGWRQGDEKLFF. The CDR3 DNA follows: TGTGCCAGCAGTCCCGGGTGGAGACAGGGAGATGAAAAACTGTTTTTT. The chain joins TRBV12-3 or TRBV12-4 to TRBJ1-4, with 7 positions matching TRBD1. The CDR3 contains 16 residues. J lost 6 bases, V lost 5 bases, and 12 bases had no gene match.

This CDR3 reads CASSLEQGFAYEQYF. In DNA form, the CDR3 reads TGTGCCAGCAGCTTAGAACAGGGTTTTGCCTACGAGCAGTACTTC. The chain has TRBV7-9 and TRBJ2-7, with D possibly being TRBD1 (6 bases). Germline V lookup: CDR1 SEHNR, CDR2 FQNEAQ (reference sequence). V gave up 1 base and J gave up 2 bases, with 12 bases separating them. This CDR3 is built from 15 residues.

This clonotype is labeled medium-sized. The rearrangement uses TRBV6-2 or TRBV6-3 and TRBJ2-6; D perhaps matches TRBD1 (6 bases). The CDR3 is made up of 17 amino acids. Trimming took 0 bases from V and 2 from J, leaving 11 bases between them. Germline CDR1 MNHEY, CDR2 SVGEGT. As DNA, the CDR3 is TGTGCCAGCAGTTACTCCAGGGGCCCCACTGGGGCCAACGTCCTGACTTTC. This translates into CASSYSRGPTGANVLTF.

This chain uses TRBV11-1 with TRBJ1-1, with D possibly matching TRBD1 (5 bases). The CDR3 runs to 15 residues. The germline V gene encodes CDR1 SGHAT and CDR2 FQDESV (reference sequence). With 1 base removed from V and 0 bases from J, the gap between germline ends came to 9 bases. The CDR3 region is CASSLVAGLNTEAFF. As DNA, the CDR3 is TGTGCCAGCAGCTTAGTTGCAGGGTTGAACACTGAAGCTTTCTTT. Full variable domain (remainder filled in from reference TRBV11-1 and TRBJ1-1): EAEVAQSPRYKITEKSQAVAFWCDPISGHATLYWYRQILGQGPELLVQFQDESVVDDSQLPKDRFSAERLKGVDSTLKIQPAELGDSAMYLCASSLVAGLNTEAFFGQGTRLTVV.

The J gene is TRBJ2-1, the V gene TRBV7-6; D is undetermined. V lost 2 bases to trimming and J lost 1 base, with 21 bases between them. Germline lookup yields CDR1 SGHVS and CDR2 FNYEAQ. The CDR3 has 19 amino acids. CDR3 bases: TGTGCCAGCAGCTTAAAGGCGGCCAAGGGCCCTCGGTCCTACAATGAGCAGTTCTTC. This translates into CASSLKAAKGPRSYNEQFF.

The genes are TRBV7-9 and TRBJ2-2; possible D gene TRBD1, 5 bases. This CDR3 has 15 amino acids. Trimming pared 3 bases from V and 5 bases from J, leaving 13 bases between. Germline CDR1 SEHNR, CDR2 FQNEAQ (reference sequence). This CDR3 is CASSFSETATGELFF. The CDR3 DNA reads TGTGCCAGCAGCTTTTCTGAGACAGCGACCGGGGAGCTGTTTTTT.